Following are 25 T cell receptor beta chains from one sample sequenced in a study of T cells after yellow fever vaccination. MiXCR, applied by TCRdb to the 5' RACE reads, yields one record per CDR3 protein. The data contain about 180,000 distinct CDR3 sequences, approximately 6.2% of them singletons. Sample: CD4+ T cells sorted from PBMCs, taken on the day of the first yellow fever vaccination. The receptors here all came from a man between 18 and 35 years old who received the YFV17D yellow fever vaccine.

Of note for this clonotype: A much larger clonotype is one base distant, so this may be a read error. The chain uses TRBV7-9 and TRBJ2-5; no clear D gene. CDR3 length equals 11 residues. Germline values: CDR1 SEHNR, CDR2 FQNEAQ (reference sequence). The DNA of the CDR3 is TGTGCCAGCAGATTAGACGAGACCCAGTACTTC. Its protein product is CASRLDETQYF.

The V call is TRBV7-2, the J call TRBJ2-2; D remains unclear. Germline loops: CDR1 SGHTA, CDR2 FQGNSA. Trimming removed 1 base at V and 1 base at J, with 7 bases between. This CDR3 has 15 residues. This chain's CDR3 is CASSLGSKNTGELFF. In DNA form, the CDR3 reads TGTGCCAGCAGCTTAGGGTCCAAGAACACCGGGGAGCTGTTTTTT. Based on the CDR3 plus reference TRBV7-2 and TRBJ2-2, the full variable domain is GAGVSQSPSNKVTEKGKDVELRCDPISGHTALYWYRQSLGQGLEFLIYFQGNSAPDKSGLPSDRFSAERTGGSVSTLTIQRTQQEDSAVYLCASSLGSKNTGELFFGEGSRLTVL.

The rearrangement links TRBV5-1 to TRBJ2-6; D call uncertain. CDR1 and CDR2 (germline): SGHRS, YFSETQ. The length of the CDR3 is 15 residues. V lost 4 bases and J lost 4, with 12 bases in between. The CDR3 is CASSPTISGANVLTF. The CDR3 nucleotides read TGCGCCAGCAGCCCCACAATATCCGGGGCCAACGTCCTGACTTTC.

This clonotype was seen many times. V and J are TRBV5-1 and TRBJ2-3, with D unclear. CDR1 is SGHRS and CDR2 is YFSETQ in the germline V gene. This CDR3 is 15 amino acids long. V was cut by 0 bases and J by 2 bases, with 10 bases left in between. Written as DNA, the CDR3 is TGCGCCAGCAGCTTGGTGGGCAGAAACACAGATACGCAGTATTTT. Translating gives CASSLVGRNTDTQYF. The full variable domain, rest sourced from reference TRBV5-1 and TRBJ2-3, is KAGVTQTPRYLIKTRGQQVTLSCSPISGHRSVSWYQQTPGQGLQFLFEYFSETQRNKGNFPGRFSGRQFSNSRSEMNVSTLELGDSALYLCASSLVGRNTDTQYFGPGTRLTVL.

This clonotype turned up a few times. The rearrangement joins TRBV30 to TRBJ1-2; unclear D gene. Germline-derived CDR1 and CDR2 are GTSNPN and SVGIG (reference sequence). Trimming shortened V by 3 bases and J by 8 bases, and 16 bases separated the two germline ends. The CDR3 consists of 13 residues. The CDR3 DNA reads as TGTGCCTGGAGCCAACAAGGGATCAGCGGCTACACCTTC. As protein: CAWSQQGISGYTF.

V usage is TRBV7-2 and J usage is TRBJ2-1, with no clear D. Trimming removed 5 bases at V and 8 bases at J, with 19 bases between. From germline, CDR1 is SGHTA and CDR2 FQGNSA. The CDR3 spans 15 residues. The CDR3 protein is CASSPSVGEIYEQFF. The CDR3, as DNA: TGTGCCAGCAGCCCCTCTGTCGGTGAGATTTATGAGCAGTTCTTC.

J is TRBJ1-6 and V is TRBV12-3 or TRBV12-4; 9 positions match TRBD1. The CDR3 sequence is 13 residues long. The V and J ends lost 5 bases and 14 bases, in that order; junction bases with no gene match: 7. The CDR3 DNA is TGTGCCAGCAGTCCACTGGACAGGGGATCCCTCCACTTT. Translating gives CASSPLDRGSLHF.

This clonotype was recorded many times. The DNA of the CDR3 is TGCGCCAGCAGCCTACAGGGGAATACAGCAGATACGCAGTATTTT. Protein product: CASSLQGNTADTQYF. The rearrangement joins TRBV4-3 to TRBJ2-3; 7 bases are shared with TRBD1. V lost 4 bases and J lost 4; bases outside the gene matches: 8. CDR1 is LGHNA and CDR2 is YSLEER in the germline V gene. The CDR3 runs to 15 residues.

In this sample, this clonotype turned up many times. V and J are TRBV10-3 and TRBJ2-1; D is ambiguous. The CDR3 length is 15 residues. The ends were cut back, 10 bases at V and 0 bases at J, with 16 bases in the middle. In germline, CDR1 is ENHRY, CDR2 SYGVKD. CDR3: CASDRALSSYNEQFF. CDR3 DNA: TGTGCCAGCGACCGCGCGTTAAGCTCCTACAATGAGCAGTTCTTC.

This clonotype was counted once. This chain's CDR3 is CSARVPRGTGDSGYTF. The CDR3 region has the DNA TGCAGTGCTAGAGTACCGAGGGGGACAGGGGACTCTGGCTACACCTTC. The V and J genes are TRBV20-1 and TRBJ1-2; 10 bases are shared with TRBD1. The CDR3 spans 16 residues. Per the germline V gene, CDR1 is DFQATT and CDR2 is SNEGSKA (reference sequence). The trim removed 1 base at V and 7 bases at J, leaving 12 bases unmatched.

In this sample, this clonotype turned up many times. The CDR3 reads CASRTLTASTGNTIYF. DNA for the CDR3: TGTGCCAGCAGAACATTAACAGCCTCGACTGGAAACACCATATATTTT. The chain is built from TRBV12-3 or TRBV12-4 and TRBJ1-3; D is uncertain. The ends were cut back, 6 bases at V and 2 bases at J, with 17 bases in the middle. This CDR3 is built from 16 residues.

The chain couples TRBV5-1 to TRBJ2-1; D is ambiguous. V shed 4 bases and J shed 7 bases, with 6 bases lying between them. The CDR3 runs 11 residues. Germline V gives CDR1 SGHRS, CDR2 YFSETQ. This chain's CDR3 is CASSIFNEQFF. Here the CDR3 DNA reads TGCGCCAGCAGCATCTTTAATGAGCAGTTCTTC.

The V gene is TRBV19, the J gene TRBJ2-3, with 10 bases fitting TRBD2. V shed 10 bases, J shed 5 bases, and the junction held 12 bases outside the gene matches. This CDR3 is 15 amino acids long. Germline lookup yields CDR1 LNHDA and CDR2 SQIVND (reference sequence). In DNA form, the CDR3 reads TGTGCCACTAGGAGGGCTAGCGGGGGCGTAGATACGCAGTATTTT. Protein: CATRRASGGVDTQYF.

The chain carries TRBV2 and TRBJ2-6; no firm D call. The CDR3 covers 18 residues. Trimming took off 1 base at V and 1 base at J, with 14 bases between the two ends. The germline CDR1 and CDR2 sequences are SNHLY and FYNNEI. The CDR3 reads CASSEGPGPFSGANVLTF. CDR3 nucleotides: TGTGCCAGCAGTGAAGGTCCAGGACCCTTTTCTGGGGCCAACGTCCTGACTTTC.

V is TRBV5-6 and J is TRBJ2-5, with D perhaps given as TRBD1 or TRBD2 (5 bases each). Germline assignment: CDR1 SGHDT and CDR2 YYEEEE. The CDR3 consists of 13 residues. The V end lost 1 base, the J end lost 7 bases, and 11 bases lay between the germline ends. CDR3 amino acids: CASSLQGSGTQYF. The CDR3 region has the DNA TGTGCCAGCAGCTTGCAGGGCAGCGGGACCCAGTACTTC.

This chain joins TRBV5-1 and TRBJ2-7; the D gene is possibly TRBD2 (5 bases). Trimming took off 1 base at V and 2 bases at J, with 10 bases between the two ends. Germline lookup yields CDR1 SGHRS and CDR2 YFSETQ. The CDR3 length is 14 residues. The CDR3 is CASSLLTGTYEQYF. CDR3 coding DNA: TGCGCCAGCAGCTTGCTCACCGGGACCTACGAGCAGTACTTC.

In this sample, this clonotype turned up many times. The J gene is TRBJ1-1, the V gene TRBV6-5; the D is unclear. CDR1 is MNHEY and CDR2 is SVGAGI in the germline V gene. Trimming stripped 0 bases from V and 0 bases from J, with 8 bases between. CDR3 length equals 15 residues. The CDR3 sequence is CASSYSTEMNTEAFF. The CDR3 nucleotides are TGTGCCAGCAGTTACTCAACGGAAATGAACACTGAAGCTTTCTTT.

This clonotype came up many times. In nucleotides, the CDR3 is TGTGCCAGCAGCCGAGGGACAGCAGAGACCCAGTACTTC. Amino acids: CASSRGTAETQYF. The genes are TRBV7-9 and TRBJ2-5; 7 bases are a match to TRBD1. The V gene's germline CDR1 is SEHNR and CDR2 FQNEAQ (reference sequence). The CDR3 has 13 amino acids. J gave up 4 bases and V 5 bases, and 4 bases lay outside the gene matches.

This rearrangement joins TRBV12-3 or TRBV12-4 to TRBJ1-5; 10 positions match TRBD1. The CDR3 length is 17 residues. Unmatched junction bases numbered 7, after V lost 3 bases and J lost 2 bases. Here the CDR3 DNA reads TGTGCCAGCAGTTTCTGGACAGGGGGAATGGGCAATCAGCCCCAGCATTTT. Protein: CASSFWTGGMGNQPQHF.

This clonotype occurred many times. In DNA form, the CDR3 reads TGTGCCACCAGCCGGGACTCCTACAATGAGCAGTTCTTC. Translated, it gives CATSRDSYNEQFF. The rearrangement joins TRBV24-1 to TRBJ2-1, with D maybe TRBD2 (5 bases). Trimming cost V 7 bases and J 0 bases, with 6 bases left between them. The CDR3 is made up of 13 amino acids. CDR1 and CDR2 from the germline V gene are KGHDR and SFDVKD.

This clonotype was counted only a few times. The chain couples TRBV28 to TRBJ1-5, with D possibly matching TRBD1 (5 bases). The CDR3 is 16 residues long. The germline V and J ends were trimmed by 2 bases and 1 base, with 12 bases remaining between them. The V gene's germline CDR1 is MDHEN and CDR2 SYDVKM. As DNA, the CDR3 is TGTGCCAGCAGTTTAAACCGGAGGGGAAGCAATCAGCCCCAGCATTTT. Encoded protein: CASSLNRRGSNQPQHF.

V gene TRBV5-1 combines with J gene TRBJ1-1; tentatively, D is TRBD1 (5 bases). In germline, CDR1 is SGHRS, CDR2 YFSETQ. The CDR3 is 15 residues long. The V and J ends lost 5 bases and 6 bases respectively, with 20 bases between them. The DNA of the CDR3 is TGCGCCAGCAGTATTCAAGGGGCTCTGCTTGCTGAAGCTTTCTTT. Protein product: CASSIQGALLAEAFF.

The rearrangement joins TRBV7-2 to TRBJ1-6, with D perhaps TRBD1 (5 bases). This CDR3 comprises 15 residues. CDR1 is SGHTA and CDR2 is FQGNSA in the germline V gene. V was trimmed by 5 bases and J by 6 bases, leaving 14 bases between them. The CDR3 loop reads CASSPSGHPNSPLHF. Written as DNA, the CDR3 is TGTGCCAGCAGCCCCTCCGGACATCCTAATTCACCCCTCCACTTT.

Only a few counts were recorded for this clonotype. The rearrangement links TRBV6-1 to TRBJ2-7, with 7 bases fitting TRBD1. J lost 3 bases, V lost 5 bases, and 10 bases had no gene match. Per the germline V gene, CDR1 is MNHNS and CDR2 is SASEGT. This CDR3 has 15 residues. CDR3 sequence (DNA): TGTGCCAGCAGTCCCAGACAGGGATCCTTCTACGAGCAGTACTTC. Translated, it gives CASSPRQGSFYEQYF.

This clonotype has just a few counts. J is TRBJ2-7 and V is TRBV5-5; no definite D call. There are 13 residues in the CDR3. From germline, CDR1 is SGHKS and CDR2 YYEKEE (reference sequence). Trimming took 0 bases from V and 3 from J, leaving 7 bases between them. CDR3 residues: CASSLGHRYEQYF. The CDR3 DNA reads TGTGCCAGCAGCTTGGGACACCGCTACGAGCAGTACTTC.